Listed below are T cell receptor beta chains from one sample, sequenced in a study of blood T cell repertoires in COVID-19. Sequenced by immunoSEQ multiplex PCR; TCRdb stores in-frame clones only, minus some. Of more than 100,000 clones in the sample, over 75% were seen once. Material for sequencing was peripheral blood. All receptors come from a man between 65 and 85 years old with active COVID-19. CDR3s include the opening cysteine and the closing phenylalanine or tryptophan. A D gene is named only where the DNA matches it firmly. A clone size is listed for some rows: how often the clone was seen (once, few, many), or a class if it is expanded.

abundance,j_gene,d_gene,v_gene,CDR3nt,CDR3aa
-,TRBJ2-5,TRBD1,TRBV6-5,TGTGCCAGCAGTACCCGGACAGGGAGACAAGAGACCCAGTACTTC,CASSTRTGRQETQYF
-,TRBJ1-1,TRBD1,TRBV28,TGTGCCAGCCGGACAGGGGACACTGAAGCTTTCTTT,CASRTGDTEAFF
-,TRBJ2-7,-,TRBV15,TGTGCCACCAGCAGAGACCCCTCCCCAGGGCGCCTTGTCTACGAGCAGTACTTC,CATSRDPSPGRLVYEQYF
-,TRBJ2-1,TRBD1,TRBV6-5,TGTGCCAGCGGACAGGAAGAGGGCTACAATGAGCAGTTCTTC,CASGQEEGYNEQFF
-,TRBJ1-1,-,TRBV5-8,TGTGCCAGCAGCCCAAGGACGGTCGGGGGCACTGAAGCTTTCTTT,CASSPRTVGGTEAFF
-,TRBJ1-2,-,TRBV7-2,TGTGCCAGCAGCCATTCATCCAGGGAGGATGGCTACACCTTC,CASSHSSREDGYTF
-,TRBJ2-2,-,TRBV15,TGTGCCACCAGCAGAGAGTGGGCAGCGAACACCGGGGAGCTGTTTTTT,CATSREWAANTGELFF
-,TRBJ1-5,TRBD1,TRBV7-2,TGTGCCAGCAGCCCCTTAGGACAGGGCCAGCCCCAGCATTTT,CASSPLGQGQPQHF
-,TRBJ2-7,TRBD1,TRBV28,TGTGCCAGCAGTTCGCCCGACAGGGGGTCCTACGAGCAGTACTTC,CASSSPDRGSYEQYF
-,TRBJ1-6,-,TRBV14,TGTGCCAGCAGCCAAGAAACGGGGGGGATCTCTCCTTCACCCCTCCACTTT,CASSQETGGISPSPLHF
-,TRBJ2-5,-,TRBV28,TGTGCCAGCAGTTTCCCCGGGGGCCAAGAGACCCAGTACTTC,CASSFPGGQETQYF
-,TRBJ2-3,-,TRBV28,TGTGCCAGCAGTTTGCCCCCGAACAGGGTATGGGTCACGGATACGCAGTATTTT,CASSLPPNRVWVTDTQYF
few,TRBJ2-7,-,TRBV6-2/TRBV6-3,TGTGCCAGCAGCCCTTCGCCCTGGGGGCGGCTCTCCTACGAGCAGTACTTC,CASSPSPWGRLSYEQYF
-,TRBJ1-4,-,TRBV30,TGTGCCTGGACCATCGGGGGAGTGTCGAGGAAACTGTTTTTT,CAWTIGGVSRKLFF
-,TRBJ2-1,TRBD2,TRBV7-3,TGTGCCAGCAGCTCAGGGACTAGCGGGTCCTACAATGAGCAGTTCTTC,CASSSGTSGSYNEQFF
-,TRBJ2-7,TRBD1,TRBV6-6,TGTGCCAGCAGTTTGACAGGGGGCGGGAGCGAGCAGTACTTC,CASSLTGGGSEQYF
few,TRBJ2-1,TRBD2,TRBV6-6,TGTGCCAGCAGCCCCCTAGCGGTGGGGCAGTTCTTC,CASSPLAVGQFF
-,TRBJ1-4,TRBD1,TRBV7-9,TGTGCCAGCAGCTTAGAGGGCAGGGGGGATGAAAAACTGTTTTTT,CASSLEGRGDEKLFF
-,TRBJ1-5,-,TRBV11-3,TGTGCCAGCAGCTTAGTTGTGGCCACCCTCAATCAGCCCCAGCATTTT,CASSLVVATLNQPQHF
-,TRBJ2-7,-,TRBV28,TGTGCCAGCAGTTCCTCGGGGGCCTACGAGCAGTACTTC,CASSSSGAYEQYF
-,TRBJ1-1,-,TRBV18,TGTGCCAGCTCCACTGGTACAGGTTCCATGAACACTGAAGCTTTCTTT,CASSTGTGSMNTEAFF
-,TRBJ2-2,-,TRBV7-2,TGTGCCAGCAGCTTAGGGGCCAGAGCCGGGGAGCTGTTTTTT,CASSLGARAGELFF
-,TRBJ2-7,-,TRBV3-1/TRBV3-2,TGTGCCAGCAGCCAAGAGTATAGTGACGAGCAGTACTTC,CASSQEYSDEQYF
-,TRBJ2-2,-,TRBV5-4,TGTGCCAGCAGCGGCGTGGGGAGCGGAGGAACCGGGGAGCTGTTTTTT,CASSGVGSGGTGELFF
-,TRBJ2-2,-,TRBV5-1,TGCGCCAGCAGCTTGCGAGCTGGTAGTGACACCGGGGAGCTGTTTTTT,CASSLRAGSDTGELFF
-,TRBJ2-3,TRBD1,TRBV9,TGTGCCAGCAGCGTAGGGGACAGGGGTCATACGCAGTATTTT,CASSVGDRGHTQYF
-,TRBJ2-1,TRBD2,TRBV29-1,TGCAGCGTTGTAGAGGGGGTTCTAGCGGGAACCCGGCGCTATGAGCAGTTCTTC,CSVVEGVLAGTRRYEQFF